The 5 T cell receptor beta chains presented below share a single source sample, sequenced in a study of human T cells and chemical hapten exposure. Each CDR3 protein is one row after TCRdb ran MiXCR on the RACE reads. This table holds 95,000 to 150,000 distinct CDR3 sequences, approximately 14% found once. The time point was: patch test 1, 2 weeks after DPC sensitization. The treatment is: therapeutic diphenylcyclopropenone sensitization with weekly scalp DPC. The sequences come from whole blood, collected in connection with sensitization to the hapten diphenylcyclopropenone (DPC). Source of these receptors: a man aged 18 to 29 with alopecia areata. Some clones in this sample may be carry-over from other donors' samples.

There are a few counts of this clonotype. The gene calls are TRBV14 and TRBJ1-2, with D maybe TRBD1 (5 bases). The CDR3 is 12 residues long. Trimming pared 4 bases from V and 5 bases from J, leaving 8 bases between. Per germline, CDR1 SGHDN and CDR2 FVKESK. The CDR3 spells CASSPGRYGYTF. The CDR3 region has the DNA TGTGCCAGCAGCCCGGGACGTTATGGCTACACCTTC.

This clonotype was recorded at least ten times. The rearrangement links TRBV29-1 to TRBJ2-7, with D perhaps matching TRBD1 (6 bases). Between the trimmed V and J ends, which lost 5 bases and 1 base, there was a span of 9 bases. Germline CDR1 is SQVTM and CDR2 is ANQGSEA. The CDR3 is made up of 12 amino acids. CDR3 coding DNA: TGCAGCGTTTTGGACAGATCCTACGAGCAGTACTTC. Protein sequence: CSVLDRSYEQYF.

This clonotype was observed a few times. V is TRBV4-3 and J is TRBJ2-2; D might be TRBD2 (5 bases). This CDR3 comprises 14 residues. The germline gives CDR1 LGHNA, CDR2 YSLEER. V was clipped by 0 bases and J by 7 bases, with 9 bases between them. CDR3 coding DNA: TGCGCCAGCAGCCAAGATAGCGTTCTCGGGGAGCTGTTTTTT. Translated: CASSQDSVLGELFF.

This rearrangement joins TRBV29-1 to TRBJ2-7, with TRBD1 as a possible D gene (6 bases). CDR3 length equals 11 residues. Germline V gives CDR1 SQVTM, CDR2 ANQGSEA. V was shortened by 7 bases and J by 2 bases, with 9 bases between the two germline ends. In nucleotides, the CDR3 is TGCAGCGCAGGGGATGCCTACGAGCAGTACGTC. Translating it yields CSAGDAYEQYV.

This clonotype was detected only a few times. CDR3 residues: CASSYSAGYQPQHF. As DNA, the CDR3 is TGTGCCAGCAGTTACTCGGCAGGGTATCAGCCCCAGCATTTT. The chain has TRBV6-5 and TRBJ1-5; maybe TRBD1 (5 bases). Deletions cut 0 bases from V and 5 bases from J, with 8 bases between. Germline CDR1 reads MNHEY; CDR2 reads SVGAGI. CDR3 length: 14 amino acids.